One and the same sample provided the 4 T cell receptor beta chains below, sequenced in a study of blood T cells in healthy people across ages. Sample-barcoded 5' priming and a J-beta primer mix drove a second PCR of about 6 to 12 cycles. TCRdb fed the 5' RACE reads into MiXCR, producing one record per CDR3 protein. The sample holds 850,000 to 950,000 distinct CDR3 sequences; more than 25% are singletons and the top ten take 17%. Sequenced sample: blood. Source of these receptors: a woman of 80 years or more in good health.

This clonotype was counted only a few times. The chain combines TRBV20-1 with TRBJ1-2, with TRBD1 matching 7 bases. There are 12 residues in the CDR3. V was pared by 3 bases and J by 6 bases, with 4 bases of the junction left unmatched. CDR1 is DFQATT and CDR2 is SNEGSKA in the germline V gene (reference sequence). The DNA of the CDR3 is TGCAGTGCTAGCAGCGGACAGGATGGCTACACCTTC. It specifies CSASSGQDGYTF.

A remark on this clonotype: Sequence at one end of the junction differs from germline and may be a read error. The chain is built from TRBV6-5 and TRBJ2-5; TRBD1 matches at 12 bases. Per germline, CDR1 MNHEY and CDR2 SVGAGI. The CDR3 length is 16 residues. The CDR3 loop is CAGSYSGTGGWETQYF. The CDR3 DNA reads TGTGCCGGCAGTTATTCCGGGACAGGGGGCTGGGAGACCCAGTACTTC.

Remarks on this clonotype: This may come from a read error, since a much larger clone is one base off. The chain has TRBV6-5 and TRBJ2-5; 8 positions agree with TRBD2. Germline trimming cut 0 bases from V and 11 bases from J; bases unmatched to any gene: 14. Germline lookup yields CDR1 MNHEY and CDR2 SVGAGI. This CDR3 contains 16 residues. The CDR3 DNA reads as TGTGCCAGCAGTTACTCTTCGCGGGGGGCCAGTAATGAGCAGTACTTC. This gives the protein CASSYSSRGASNEQYF.

The chain recombines TRBV20-1 with TRBJ1-1, with a tentative D call TRBD1 (6 bases). The CDR3 length is 13 residues. The germline V gene encodes CDR1 DFQATT and CDR2 SNEGSKA (reference sequence). Trimming removed 5 bases from V and 0 bases from J, with 10 bases in between. The DNA of the CDR3 is TGCAGTGCTTGGGACATACTGAACACTGAAGCTTTCTTT. Amino acids: CSAWDILNTEAFF.